Listed here are 13 T cell receptor beta chains from one sample, sequenced in a study of cytomegalovirus exposure and HLA in healthy donors. The PCR used 60 Vbeta and 13 Jbeta primers. Produced via immunoSEQ multiplex PCR; TCRdb's table is partial and in-frame only. Found here are 180,000 or so clones, over 75% of them singletons; the top ten hold around 15%. Sequencing used PBMCs. These receptors originate from a middle-aged man in good health and CMV-seropositive.

V gene TRBV27 combines with J gene TRBJ1-3, with 7 bases aligning to TRBD1. Germline V gives CDR1 MNHEY, CDR2 SMNVEV (reference sequence). This CDR3 spans 15 amino acids. V was clipped by 6 bases and J by 3 bases; unmatched bases: 8. Here the CDR3 reads CASSLNDRVGNTIYF. CDR3 nucleotides: TGTGCCAGCAGCTTAAACGACAGGGTTGGAAACACCATATATTTT.

The chain links TRBV7-8 to TRBJ2-5; a possible D gene is TRBD2 (5 bases). With 2 bases removed from V and 1 base from J, the gap between germline ends came to 8 bases. There are 14 residues in the CDR3. CDR1 SGHVS and CDR2 FQNEAQ come from the germline V gene. CDR3 bases: TGTGCCAGCAGCTTATTCCGGGGCCAAGAGACCCAGTACTTC. Translation gives CASSLFRGQETQYF.

The gene calls are TRBV11-3 and TRBJ1-1; D call uncertain. Germline V gene data show CDR1 as SGHNT and CDR2 as YENEEA. CDR3 length: 13 amino acids. Trimming took 2 bases from V and 1 from J, leaving 5 bases between them. The CDR3 DNA reads as TGTGCCAGCAGCTTACACAGGAACACTGAAGCTTTCTTT. Its protein is CASSLHRNTEAFF.

J is TRBJ1-1 and V is TRBV6-1, with 8 bases aligning to TRBD1. The junction had 2 bases not matched to a gene; V was cut back by 1 base and J by 1 base. This CDR3 is 15 amino acids long. The germline gives CDR1 MNHNS, CDR2 SASEGT. The CDR3: CASSEVDRANTEAFF. In nucleotides, the CDR3 is TGTGCCAGCAGTGAAGTGGACAGGGCGAACACTGAAGCTTTCTTT.

This chain links TRBV7-9 with TRBJ1-1; 9 bases fit TRBD1. Germline CDR1 SEHNR, CDR2 FQNEAQ (reference sequence). J was trimmed by 7 bases and V by 2 bases; bases with no gene match: 5. The CDR3 runs 14 residues. The CDR3 sequence is CASSLTGGRSEAFF. CDR3 DNA: TGTGCCAGCAGCTTAACAGGGGGCAGGAGTGAAGCTTTCTTT.

The genes are TRBV13 and TRBJ2-3, with 14 bases fitting TRBD2. CDR1 is PRHDT, CDR2 FYEKMQ, per germline (reference sequence). Losses at the gene ends were 4 bases for V and 0 bases for J; bases not matched to a gene: 6. The CDR3 sequence is 18 residues long. CDR3 loop: CASSSPGLAGDSTDTQYF. The DNA for the CDR3 is TGTGCCAGCAGCTCCCCGGGACTAGCGGGGGACAGCACAGATACGCAGTATTTT.

The rearrangement links TRBV6-5 to TRBJ1-1; D uncertain. The CDR3 sequence is 15 residues long. CDR1 and CDR2 from the germline V gene are MNHEY and SVGAGI. V was clipped by 4 bases and J by 0 bases, with 12 bases between them. The CDR3 sequence is CASSSPTPMNTEAFF. The CDR3 DNA follows: TGTGCCAGCAGTTCGCCGACACCCATGAACACTGAAGCTTTCTTT.

This clone was picked up a small number of times. The rearrangement uses TRBV5-1 and TRBJ2-3; tentative D call: TRBD2 (6 bases). The CDR3 loop spans 16 amino acids. V shed 0 bases and J shed 6 bases, with 17 bases lying between them. Germline CDR1 SGHRS, CDR2 YFSETQ. CDR3 in amino acids: CASSLASTGGKDTQYF. CDR3 nucleotide sequence: TGCGCCAGCAGCTTGGCCTCAACTGGGGGGAAGGATACGCAGTATTTT.

J is TRBJ2-7 and V is TRBV28; no firm D call. V gave up 8 bases and J gave up 4 bases, with 15 bases separating them. CDR1 and CDR2 from the germline V gene are MDHEN and SYDVKM. This CDR3 has 13 amino acids. The CDR3 loop reads CASLGTTSYEQYF. CDR3 DNA sequence: TGTGCCAGCCTAGGTACTACGTCTTACGAGCAGTACTTC.

The chain combines TRBV19 with TRBJ1-5, with 7 nucleotides matching TRBD1. The CDR3 extends over 15 amino acids. The V gene end was trimmed by 6 bases and the J gene end by 6 bases; junction bases not matched to a gene: 11. Looked up from germline, CDR1 is LNHDA and CDR2 is SQIVND (reference sequence). CDR3 amino acids: CASRDRPGGGQPQHF. The CDR3 DNA reads as TGTGCCAGTAGGGACAGGCCGGGCGGAGGTCAGCCCCAGCATTTT.

This sequence joins TRBV10-3 and TRBJ2-7, with 10 bases identical to TRBD1. The CDR3 has 15 residues. The J segment lost 2 bases and the V segment lost 10 bases, leaving 11 bases of the junction unmatched. Germline V CDR1 and CDR2: ENHRY, SYGVKD. The CDR3 spells CATTEDRGYPYEQYV. DNA for the CDR3: TGTGCCACCACTGAGGACAGGGGGTACCCCTACGAGCAGTACGTC.

This rearrangement joins TRBV5-8 to TRBJ2-5, with 11 bases matching TRBD1. This CDR3 is 15 amino acids long. After removal of 3 bases from V and 0 bases from J, the junction contained 1 base not matched to a gene. Germline values: CDR1 SGHTS, CDR2 YDEGEE. As DNA, the CDR3 is TGTGCCAGCAGCTCGGGACAGGGGGACCAAGAGACCCAGTACTTC. This gives the protein CASSSGQGDQETQYF.

This clone was seen only once. The V and J genes are TRBV5-1 and TRBJ2-7, with D possibly being TRBD2 (7 bases). This CDR3 region has 15 residues. Germline CDR1 SGHRS, CDR2 YFSETQ. The V end lost 7 bases, the J end lost 2 bases, and 19 bases lay between the germline ends. CDR3 in amino acids: CASSLEGGFAYEQYF. The CDR3 region has the DNA TGCGCCAGCTCACTTGAGGGGGGGTTTGCCTACGAGCAGTACTTC. The whole variable domain, filled in from reference TRBV5-1 and TRBJ2-7, reads KAGVTQTPRYLIKTRGQQVTLSCSPISGHRSVSWYQQTPGQGLQFLFEYFSETQRNKGNFPGRFSGRQFSNSRSEMNVSTLELGDSALYLCASSLEGGFAYEQYFGPGTRLTVT.